The clone carrying this T cell receptor beta chain has only a few counts. Its matching antigen is unknown. These data originate in a study of spatial heterogeneity in lung cancer. Broader study findings: How many expanded intratumoral alpha and beta TCRs were present tracked the tumor mutation count, which was a count of nonsynonymous mutations.

Described time point: sample taken at primary tumor resection. The junction had 15 bases not matched to a gene; V was cut back by 3 bases and J by 4 bases. This CDR3 has 18 residues. One entry per CDR3 protein, called by TCRdb with MiXCR from the 5' RACE reads. The table has about 7,800 distinct CDR3 sequences, about 8% seen once; the top ten hold about 4%. Material: lung tumor tissue, obtained at surgery. The chain has TRBV23-1 and TRBJ2-1; TRBD1 aligns across 7 bases. TRBV23-1 is designated an ORF whose function remains uncertain. The sequence was obtained from a male donor with early-stage non-small cell lung cancer. The CDR3 DNA is TGCGCCAGCAGTCATTGCCATCAGGGGGACAGCAAGTACAATGAGCAGTTCTTC. Residues: CASSHCHQGDSKYNEQFF.